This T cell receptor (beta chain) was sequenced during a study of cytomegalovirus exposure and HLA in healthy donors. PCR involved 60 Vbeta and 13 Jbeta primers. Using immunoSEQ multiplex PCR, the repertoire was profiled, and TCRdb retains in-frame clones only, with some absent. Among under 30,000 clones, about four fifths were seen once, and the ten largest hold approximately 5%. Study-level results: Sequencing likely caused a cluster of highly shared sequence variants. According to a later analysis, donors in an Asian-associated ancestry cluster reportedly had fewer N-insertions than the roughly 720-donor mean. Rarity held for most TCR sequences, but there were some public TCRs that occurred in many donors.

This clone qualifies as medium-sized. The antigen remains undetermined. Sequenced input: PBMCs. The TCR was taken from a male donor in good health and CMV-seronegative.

The CDR3 DNA reads as TGTGCCAGCAGATGGAGCGGGAGGGCCGACAATGAGCAGTTCTTC. Translation: CASRWSGRADNEQFF. The chain has TRBV5-6 and TRBJ2-1, with 10 bases lining up with TRBD2. V lost 5 bases to trimming and J lost 5 bases; unmatched junction nucleotides: 7. CDR1 and CDR2 (germline): SGHDT, YYEEEE. The CDR3 consists of 15 residues. The full variable domain, its missing parts supplied by reference TRBV5-6 and TRBJ2-1, is DAGVTQSPTHLIKTRGQQVTLRCSPKSGHDTVSWYQQALGQGPQFIFQYYEEEERQRGNFPDRFSGHQFPNYSSELNVNALLLGDSALYLCASRWSGRADNEQFFGPGTRLTVL.